Below are 12 T cell receptor beta chains sequenced from a single sample in a study of shared clonotypes between healthy human individuals. Naive-designated CD8 cells lacked CD45RO, were positively enriched for CCR7, and omitted terminally differentiated effector memory CD45RA+ cells. Clones were read by immunoSEQ multiplex PCR, and TCRdb kept only the in-frame ones, dropping some. The data contain approximately 2,200,000 clones, about 92% of them singletons. Sequencing was carried out using naive CD8+ T cells from PBMCs. These receptors all come from a young man in good health. Some clones in this sample may be carry-over from other donors' samples.

This clone was observed a single time. The chain couples TRBV7-9 to TRBJ2-1; 8 positions agree with TRBD1. The V gene end was trimmed by 7 bases and the J gene end by 3 bases; junction bases not matched to a gene: 8. The CDR3 runs 15 residues. CDR1 and CDR2 from the germline V gene are SEHNR and FQNEAQ (reference sequence). CDR3 sequence (DNA): TGTGCCAGCACCTCGACCGACAGGGGCTACAATGAGCAGTTCTTC. Encoded protein: CASTSTDRGYNEQFF. The full variable domain, its missing parts supplied by reference TRBV7-9 and TRBJ2-1, is DTGVSQNPRHKITKRGQNVTFRCDPISEHNRLYWYRQTLGQGPEFLTYFQNEAQLEKSRLLSDRFSAERPKGSFSTLEIQRTEQGDSAMYLCASTSTDRGYNEQFFGPGTRLTVL.

The chain recombines TRBV7-9 with TRBJ2-1; maybe TRBD2 (6 bases). Looked up from germline, CDR1 is SEHNR and CDR2 is FQNEAQ (reference sequence). The CDR3 is made up of 15 amino acids. The V gene lost 4 bases and the J gene lost 3 bases, with 13 bases spanning the gap. The CDR3 DNA is TGTGCCAGCAGCTCACCACCGGGGGTCTACAATGAGCAGTTCTTC. Amino acids: CASSSPPGVYNEQFF.

This clone occurred once. The chain carries TRBV7-8 and TRBJ2-7; 7 nucleotides agree with TRBD1. Germline CDR1 reads SGHVS; CDR2 reads FQNEAQ. V gave up 5 bases and J gave up 2 bases; unmatched junction bases: 3. The CDR3 spans 13 residues. CDR3 sequence reads: CASSLTGTYEQYF. The CDR3 bases are TGTGCCAGCAGCCTGACAGGGACCTACGAGCAGTACTTC.

V is TRBV28 and J is TRBJ1-5; 8 positions match TRBD1. V shed 5 bases and J 5 bases; nucleotides not matched to a gene: 8. Germline CDR1 reads MDHEN; CDR2 reads SYDVKM. The CDR3 has 15 residues. CDR3: CASSLNRGFDQPQHF. The CDR3 nucleotides are TGTGCCAGCAGTCTCAACAGGGGGTTTGATCAGCCCCAGCATTTT.

This chain joins TRBV9 and TRBJ2-2; 10 positions match TRBD2. Germline CDR1 SGDLS, CDR2 YYNGEE. The CDR3 runs 18 residues. V lost 0 bases, J lost 0 bases, and 5 bases stayed unmatched. Written as DNA, the CDR3 is TGTGCCAGCAGCGTAGGTGGGAGCGGGGGGGCGAACACCGGGGAGCTGTTTTTT. It is translated as CASSVGGSGGANTGELFF.

Notes on this clone: Other DNA variants within this sample encode the same CDR3. The rearrangement uses TRBV27 and TRBJ2-7; the D call may be TRBD1 or TRBD2 (5 bases each). CDR3 length: 13 amino acids. The ends were cut back, 4 bases at V and 1 base at J, with 8 bases in the middle. Germline V gene lookup returns CDR1 MNHEY and CDR2 SMNVEV (reference sequence). CDR3: CASSWDGSYEQYF. The CDR3 DNA sequence: TGTGCCAGCAGTTGGGACGGATCCTACGAGCAGTACTTC.

The V and J genes are TRBV7-9 and TRBJ2-2; no clear D. V was trimmed by 1 base and J by 7 bases, leaving 7 bases between them. The CDR3 sequence is 13 residues long. Germline lookup yields CDR1 SEHNR and CDR2 FQNEAQ (reference sequence). The DNA of the CDR3 is TGTGCCAGCAGCTTAGGACTTGACGGGGAGCTGTTTTTT. Translation gives CASSLGLDGELFF.

The chain links TRBV10-1 to TRBJ2-7; no clear D gene. CDR3 length: 13 residues. Per germline, CDR1 WNHNN and CDR2 SYGVQD (reference sequence). Trimming shortened V by 0 bases and J by 7 bases, and 10 bases separated the two germline ends. The CDR3 reads CASSESSPWEQYF. CDR3 DNA: TGCGCCAGCAGTGAGTCCTCACCTTGGGAGCAGTACTTC.

As to this clone: The sample holds other DNA sequences that translate to the same CDR3. V is TRBV28 and J is TRBJ2-7; 15 bases match TRBD2. CDR1 MDHEN and CDR2 SYDVKM come from the germline V gene. V lost 5 bases and J lost 2; bases outside the gene matches: 4. The CDR3 has 16 residues. CDR3 DNA: TGTGCCAGCAGTCCAAGGACTAGCGGGAGGGCCTACGAGCAGTACTTC. It is translated as CASSPRTSGRAYEQYF. Full variable domain (outside the CDR3, taken from reference TRBV28 and TRBJ2-7): DVKVTQSSRYLVKRTGEKVFLECVQDMDHENMFWYRQDPGLGLRLIYFSYDVKMKEKGDIPEGYSVSREKKERFSLILESASTNQTSMYLCASSPRTSGRAYEQYFGPGTRLTVT.

The rearrangement uses TRBV5-1 and TRBJ1-3; D not resolved. Looked up from germline, CDR1 is SGHRS and CDR2 is YFSETQ. The CDR3 covers 15 residues. V lost 0 bases to trimming and J lost 0 bases, with 7 bases between them. CDR3: CASSLDGFSGNTIYF. CDR3 bases: TGCGCCAGCAGCTTGGACGGGTTCTCTGGAAACACCATATATTTT.

This clone was detected once. The genes are TRBV7-2 and TRBJ2-2; D perhaps matches TRBD2 (5 bases). The V gene's germline CDR1 is SGHTA and CDR2 FQGNSA. The CDR3 is 16 amino acids. V lost 2 bases and J lost 5, with 15 bases in between. The CDR3 DNA reads TGTGCCAGCAGCTTAAGCGAGACGGGATGGACCGGGGAGCTGTTTTTT. This codes for CASSLSETGWTGELFF.

Remarks on this clone: Other DNA variants within this sample encode the same CDR3. The chain uses TRBV2 and TRBJ2-7; unclear D gene. Germline CDR1 and CDR2: SNHLY and FYNNEI. Between the trimmed V and J ends, which lost 7 bases and 1 base, there was a span of 5 bases. There are 11 residues in the CDR3. For the CDR3, the DNA is TGTGCCAGCACAGGATCCTACGAGCAGTACTTC. Encoded protein: CASTGSYEQYF. Using reference TRBV2 and TRBJ2-7 for the parts outside the CDR3, the full variable domain is EPEVTQTPSHQVTQMGQEVILRCVPISNHLYFYWYRQILGQKVEFLVSFYNNEISEKSEIFDDQFSVERPDGSNFTLKIRSTKLEDSAMYFCASTGSYEQYFGPGTRLTVT.